One sample yielded the 11 T cell receptor beta chains listed below, sequenced in a study of blood T cell repertoires in COVID-19. Using immunoSEQ multiplex PCR, the repertoire was profiled, and TCRdb retains in-frame clones only, with some absent. The table records about 160,000 clones, under 90% of them present only once. The sample was PBMCs or T cells enriched from blood (not recorded which). The receptors were sampled from a woman aged 60 to 75 who had recovered from COVID-19.

V and J are TRBV7-2 and TRBJ1-5; possible D gene TRBD1, 5 bases. CDR3 length: 14 amino acids. CDR1 and CDR2 from the germline V gene are SGHTA and FQGNSA. V was pared by 4 bases and J by 1 base, with 8 bases between. CDR3 coding DNA: TGTGCCAGCAGCTCTCGACAGAGCAATCAGCCCCAGCATTTT. Its translation: CASSSRQSNQPQHF.

This chain connects TRBV2 to TRBJ1-1, with D tentatively TRBD1 (6 bases). This CDR3 region has 13 residues. The V end was cut by 7 bases, the J end by 1 base, with 10 bases between. The germline V gene encodes CDR1 SNHLY and CDR2 FYNNEI. Here the CDR3 reads CASITDRNTEAFF. The CDR3 bases are TGTGCCAGCATTACGGACAGGAACACTGAAGCTTTCTTT.

This rearrangement joins TRBV4-1 to TRBJ2-1; TRBD2 aligns across 8 bases. CDR1 and CDR2 (germline): MGHRA, YSYEKL. With V trimmed by 8 bases and J by 5 bases, 8 bases remained unmatched. The CDR3 spans 14 residues. The CDR3 DNA sequence: TGCGCCAGCCATAAAGCGGGGGACCACAATGAGCAGTTCTTC. It codes for CASHKAGDHNEQFF.

J is TRBJ2-3 and V is TRBV10-2; perhaps TRBD2 as D (7 bases). Germline CDR1 is WSHSY and CDR2 is SAAADI. Trimming pared 6 bases from V and 4 bases from J, leaving 17 bases between. This CDR3 comprises 15 residues. This CDR3 reads CASSLVGGASDTQYF. The CDR3 region has the DNA TGCGCCAGCAGCTTAGTGGGGGGGGCCTCAGATACGCAGTATTTT.

The chain has TRBV19 and TRBJ2-5, with a tentative D call TRBD1 (6 bases). V was trimmed by 4 bases and J by 5 bases, leaving 14 bases between them. The germline CDR1 and CDR2 sequences are LNHDA and SQIVND (reference sequence). The CDR3 extends over 14 amino acids. CDR3 sequence reads: CASSNTGRGETQYF. The CDR3 region has the DNA TGTGCCAGTAGTAATACAGGGCGCGGGGAGACCCAGTACTTC.

This clone turned up a few times. This sequence joins TRBV7-8 and TRBJ1-2, with 7 positions matching TRBD1. Losses at the gene ends were 2 bases for V and 1 base for J; bases not matched to a gene: 10. CDR3 length: 17 amino acids. Germline-derived CDR1 and CDR2 are SGHVS and FQNEAQ. The chain's CDR3 is CASSLYRRDRINYGYTF. The CDR3 nucleotides read TGTGCCAGCAGCTTATATCGGCGGGACAGAATTAACTATGGCTACACCTTC. Using reference TRBV7-8 and TRBJ1-2 for the parts outside the CDR3, the full variable domain is GAGVSQSPRYKVAKRGQDVALRCDPISGHVSLFWYQQALGQGPEFLTYFQNEAQLDKSGLPSDRFFAERPEGSVSTLKIQRTQQEDSAVYLCASSLYRRDRINYGYTFGSGTRLTVV.

V and J are TRBV14 and TRBJ2-3, with a possible D match to TRBD2 (5 bases). The V end lost 4 bases, the J end lost 9 bases, and 11 bases lay between the germline ends. The germline CDR1 and CDR2 sequences are SGHDN and FVKESK. The CDR3 sequence is 12 residues long. CDR3 sequence: CASSPTKTTQYF. The CDR3, as DNA: TGTGCCAGCAGCCCGACTAAAACAACGCAGTATTTT.

V is TRBV4-1 and J is TRBJ1-1, with 8 positions matching TRBD1. The V gene's germline CDR1 is MGHRA and CDR2 YSYEKL. The length of the CDR3 is 15 residues. V shed 0 bases and J 4 bases; nucleotides not matched to a gene: 4. As DNA, the CDR3 is TGCGCCAGCAGCCAAGACAGGGGGCGACCCACTGAAGCTTTCTTT. Translation: CASSQDRGRPTEAFF.

This chain joins TRBV5-1 and TRBJ1-1; 9 bases map to TRBD1. V was pared by 2 bases and J by 7 bases, with 6 bases of the junction left unmatched. The CDR3 extends over 14 amino acids. The V gene's germline CDR1 is SGHRS and CDR2 YFSETQ. Here the CDR3 reads CASSFTGGAGEAFF. The CDR3 nucleotides are TGCGCCAGCAGCTTCACAGGGGGCGCAGGTGAAGCTTTCTTT.

This chain joins TRBV19 and TRBJ1-2; D unresolved. Germline V gene data show CDR1 as LNHDA and CDR2 as SQIVND (reference sequence). Trimming removed 7 bases at V and 7 bases at J, with 16 bases between. The CDR3 runs to 13 residues. Written as DNA, the CDR3 is TGTGCCAGTACCCCGGCAGGTCGTTTTGGCTACACCTTC. It is translated as CASTPAGRFGYTF.

The chain carries TRBV19 and TRBJ1-6; the match to TRBD1 covers 11 bases. Trimming at V came to 7 bases and at J to 8 bases, leaving 4 bases not matched to a gene. From germline, CDR1 is LNHDA and CDR2 SQIVND (reference sequence). This CDR3 has 14 amino acids. CDR3 protein: CASKAGQGDSPLHF. The CDR3 DNA is TGTGCCAGTAAGGCGGGACAGGGGGATTCACCCCTCCACTTT.